The 26 T cell receptor beta chains in this list originate from one sample, sequenced in a study of Graves' ophthalmopathy and Graves' hyperthyroidism (dated by TCRdb to between 2018 and 2020). Sequencing relied on an Illumina HiSeq 2000. For repertoire sequencing, TCR beta CDR3 regions were amplified from RNA transcripts. The first round of RT-PCR was done with HTBI primers and the Qiagen OneStep RT-PCR kit, and was followed by a second round of multiplex PCR, then size selection and purification. TCRdb trimmed public reads at Q25 via fastp, called clones via MiXCR and kept in-frame beta chains. Each record represents a unique CDR3 protein, reported with the most common genes and DNA among its rows. Counted in this sample were over a million distinct CDR3 sequences; 36% of them appeared once. Around 10% of the sample rests with the top ten. The sample taken for sequencing was peripheral blood or thyroid tissue (not recorded which). These receptors were collected from an adult man with Graves' hyperthyroidism.

At least ten counts were recorded for this clonotype. The V gene is TRBV29-1, the J gene TRBJ2-2, with 10 positions matching TRBD1. V was clipped by 3 bases and J by 6 bases; unmatched bases: 10. The CDR3 contains 16 residues. Germline loops: CDR1 SQVTM, CDR2 ANQGSEA. The CDR3 loop reads CSVEGGQGIKAGELFF. CDR3 DNA: TGCAGCGTTGAGGGGGGACAGGGGATTAAGGCCGGGGAGCTGTTTTTT.

This clonotype was counted only a few times. The chain employs TRBV4-1 and TRBJ1-1; a possible D gene is TRBD1 (5 bases). The germline CDR1 and CDR2 sequences are MGHRA and YSYEKL. The V and J ends lost 4 bases and 4 bases respectively, with 16 bases between them. This CDR3 region has 15 residues. CDR3 sequence: CASSPRDWESTEAFF. The DNA for the CDR3 is TGCGCCAGCAGCCCTCGGGACTGGGAGAGCACTGAAGCTTTCTTT.

This clonotype has just a few counts. The V call is TRBV12-3 or TRBV12-4, the J call TRBJ1-5; 8 bases line up with TRBD1. With V trimmed by 3 bases and J by 12 bases, 7 bases remained unmatched. This CDR3 is 13 amino acids long. In DNA, the CDR3 is TGTGCCAGCAGTTTTAGGGCAGGGGGCCACCAGCATTTT. This translates into CASSFRAGGHQHF.

This clonotype showed up many times. The V gene is TRBV7-2, the J gene TRBJ2-6; no reliable D call. This CDR3 region has 15 residues. The V end lost 5 bases, the J end lost 0 bases, and 8 bases lay between the germline ends. The germline gives CDR1 SGHTA, CDR2 FQGNSA. The CDR3 DNA reads TGTGCCAGCAGCGTCCAGCCCTCTGGGGCCAACGTCCTGACTTTC. Translation: CASSVQPSGANVLTF.

The rearrangement uses TRBV6-5 and TRBJ2-2; no clear D. Trimming left V 1 base short and J 4 bases short, with 7 bases between. This CDR3 comprises 14 residues. In germline, CDR1 is MNHEY, CDR2 SVGAGI. The CDR3 is CASSYLGITGELFF. Written as DNA, the CDR3 is TGTGCCAGCAGTTACTTAGGGATCACCGGGGAGCTGTTTTTT.

The chain is built from TRBV10-3 and TRBJ2-5; D gene unclear. V shed 5 bases and J shed 3 bases, with 7 bases lying between them. CDR1 and CDR2 from the germline V gene are ENHRY and SYGVKD. This CDR3 has 12 amino acids. CDR3 region: CAISWVKETQYF. CDR3 nucleotides: TGTGCCATCAGTTGGGTAAAAGAGACCCAGTACTTC.

This chain links TRBV6-5 with TRBJ1-5; 10 bases align to TRBD1. Trimming removed 6 bases from V and 4 bases from J; junction bases left unmatched: 6. CDR1 is MNHEY and CDR2 is SVGAGI in the germline V gene. This CDR3 region has 15 residues. CDR3 sequence: CASRAGQGFNQPQHF. Written as DNA, the CDR3 is TGTGCCAGCAGAGCGGGACAGGGGTTTAATCAGCCCCAGCATTTT.

This clonotype has a handful of counts. V gene TRBV12-3 or TRBV12-4 combines with J gene TRBJ2-2; 8 nucleotides line up with TRBD2. The V segment lost 6 bases and the J segment 4 bases; nucleotides outside the gene matches: 7. The CDR3 is 15 residues long. The CDR3 DNA reads TGTGCCAGCAGGACGATAGCGGGAAGCACCGGGGAGCTGTTTTTT. Translated, it gives CASRTIAGSTGELFF.

The chain couples TRBV2 to TRBJ2-1, with 9 positions matching TRBD2. After removal of 8 bases from V and 3 bases from J, the junction contained 5 bases not matched to a gene. Germline loops: CDR1 SNHLY, CDR2 FYNNEI. The CDR3 spans 14 residues. The CDR3 DNA reads TGTGCCAGCGCTAGCGGGACCTACTACAATGAGCAGTTCTTC. It codes for CASASGTYYNEQFF.

The rearrangement joins TRBV25-1 to TRBJ1-2, with D maybe TRBD1 (5 bases). The CDR3 has 16 residues. Germline V lookup: CDR1 MGHDK, CDR2 SYGVNS. Trimming stripped 10 bases from V and 4 bases from J, with 25 bases between. The CDR3 DNA follows: TGTGCCACCAACCAGGCTCCTATACAGGAAATCTATGGCTACACCTTC. This encodes CATNQAPIQEIYGYTF.

V usage is TRBV29-1 and J usage is TRBJ1-5; 9 nucleotides align to TRBD1. The CDR3 totals 14 residues. Germline-derived CDR1 and CDR2 are SQVTM and ANQGSEA. J was trimmed by 5 bases and V by 6 bases; bases with no gene match: 8. This CDR3 is CSVGTGMGDQPQHF. CDR3 bases: TGCAGCGTCGGGACAGGGATGGGGGATCAGCCCCAGCATTTT.

This clonotype was counted many times. This chain links TRBV7-9 with TRBJ1-6; 9 bases line up with TRBD1. The length of the CDR3 is 16 residues. The germline V gene has CDR1 SEHNR and CDR2 FQNEAQ (reference sequence). V lost 7 bases, J lost 7 bases, and 11 bases stayed unmatched. The CDR3 is CASTPAQGALNSPLHF. CDR3 nucleotides: TGTGCCAGCACACCCGCACAGGGGGCGCTGAATTCACCCCTCCACTTT. Full variable domain (missing parts from reference TRBV7-9 and TRBJ1-6): DTGVSQNPRHKITKRGQNVTFRCDPISEHNRLYWYRQTLGQGPEFLTYFQNEAQLEKSRLLSDRFSAERPKGSFSTLEIQRTEQGDSAMYLCASTPAQGALNSPLHFGNGTRLTVT.

This clonotype occurred a few times. The chain uses TRBV2 and TRBJ1-6; weak D call: TRBD1 (5 bases). The V end lost 3 bases, the J end lost 7 bases, and 10 bases lay between the germline ends. The CDR3 totals 14 residues. Per the germline V gene, CDR1 is SNHLY and CDR2 is FYNNEI. Here the CDR3 reads CASSDREGNSPLHF. DNA for the CDR3: TGTGCCAGCAGTGACAGGGAGGGAAATTCACCCCTCCACTTT. The full variable domain, rest sourced from reference TRBV2 and TRBJ1-6, is EPEVTQTPSHQVTQMGQEVILRCVPISNHLYFYWYRQILGQKVEFLVSFYNNEISEKSEIFDDQFSVERPDGSNFTLKIRSTKLEDSAMYFCASSDREGNSPLHFGNGTRLTVT.

This clonotype showed up many times. The rearrangement links TRBV15 to TRBJ2-7; 10 nucleotides align to TRBD1. Unmatched junction bases numbered 8, after V lost 4 bases and J lost 2 bases. The CDR3 has 16 residues. Germline CDR1 reads LNHNV; CDR2 reads YYDKDF (reference sequence). The CDR3 loop is CATSTTAGTGAYEQYF. The CDR3 DNA reads TGTGCCACCAGCACCACGGCCGGGACAGGGGCCTACGAGCAGTACTTC.

The J gene is TRBJ2-7, the V gene TRBV9; perhaps TRBD2 as D (5 bases). Germline lookup yields CDR1 SGDLS and CDR2 YYNGEE. This CDR3 is built from 16 residues. With 0 bases removed from V and 0 bases from J, the gap between germline ends came to 13 bases. The CDR3 coding sequence is TGTGCCAGCAGCGTAGATCCGTACGGGAACTCCTACGAGCAGTACTTC. Translation gives CASSVDPYGNSYEQYF.

The rearrangement joins TRBV6-6 to TRBJ2-2, with TRBD2 identical over 14 bases. In germline, CDR1 is MNHNY, CDR2 SVGAGI (reference sequence). Unmatched junction bases numbered 16, after V lost 6 bases and J lost 4 bases. The CDR3 loop spans 20 amino acids. The CDR3 here is CASSRQGPGLAGVSTGELFF. CDR3 sequence (DNA): TGTGCCAGCAGCAGACAGGGCCCGGGACTAGCGGGAGTGAGCACCGGGGAGCTGTTTTTT.

The chain uses TRBV9 and TRBJ2-5; TRBD2 agrees at 10 bases. Germline V gene sequence: CDR1 SGDLS, CDR2 YYNGEE. Trimming removed 4 bases from V and 1 base from J; junction bases left unmatched: 7. The CDR3 extends over 16 amino acids. The CDR3: CASSPYLAGVQETQYF. DNA for the CDR3: TGTGCCAGCAGCCCTTATCTAGCGGGGGTCCAAGAGACCCAGTACTTC.

This clonotype was detected a few times. The genes are TRBV7-6 and TRBJ1-2, with D unclear. The germline gives CDR1 SGHVS, CDR2 FNYEAQ. V was trimmed by 4 bases and J by 8 bases, leaving 14 bases between them. The CDR3 length is 13 residues. Here the CDR3 reads CASSSSQEGGYTF. CDR3 nucleotide sequence: TGTGCCAGCAGCTCCTCGCAGGAGGGCGGCTACACCTTC.

This clonotype was observed at least ten times. The V call is TRBV20-1, the J call TRBJ1-6, with D tentatively TRBD1 (6 bases). With 6 bases removed from V and 5 bases from J, the gap between germline ends came to 17 bases. There are 15 residues in the CDR3. Germline values: CDR1 DFQATT, CDR2 SNEGSKA (reference sequence). CDR3: CSAPVGGRNNSPLHF. CDR3 sequence (DNA): TGCAGTGCGCCAGTAGGGGGGCGCAATAATTCACCCCTCCACTTT.

This clonotype has ten or more counts. J is TRBJ1-4 and V is TRBV9; no clear D. V was clipped by 0 bases and J by 8 bases, with 11 bases between them. This CDR3 contains 14 residues. Germline V lookup: CDR1 SGDLS, CDR2 YYNGEE. The CDR3 spells CASSVGWSREKLFF. CDR3 DNA: TGTGCCAGCAGCGTAGGTTGGAGTCGAGAAAAACTGTTTTTT.

About this clonotype: Given a much more abundant clone one base away, this may be a read error. The CDR3 nucleotides read TGTGCCAGCAGTTCCGGTCGAGCCAGCTATGGCTACACCTTC. Residues: CASSSGRASYGYTF. The chain has TRBV12-3 or TRBV12-4 and TRBJ1-2; unclear D gene. CDR3 length: 14 residues. V was shortened by 4 bases and J by 4 bases, with 13 bases between the two germline ends.

The genes are TRBV9 and TRBJ1-3; no reliable D call. Per germline, CDR1 SGDLS and CDR2 YYNGEE. CDR3 length equals 18 residues. With 4 bases removed from V and 0 bases from J, the gap between germline ends came to 20 bases. The CDR3 region is CASSQADRGTSSGNTIYF. CDR3 DNA: TGTGCCAGCAGCCAAGCTGATCGGGGAACGAGCTCTGGAAACACCATATATTTT.

This sequence joins TRBV6-5 and TRBJ1-5, with D possibly TRBD1 on 5 matching bases. The germline gives CDR1 MNHEY, CDR2 SVGAGI. Trimming stripped 5 bases from V and 11 bases from J, with 13 bases between. The CDR3 has 12 residues. This CDR3 is CASSEQVVAQHF. As DNA, the CDR3 is TGTGCCAGCAGTGAACAGGTCGTGGCCCAGCATTTT.

This clonotype was counted a few times. The genes are TRBV7-2 and TRBJ1-2; D possibly corresponds to TRBD1 (5 bases). Trimming cost V 8 bases and J 8 bases, with 21 bases left between them. Germline values: CDR1 SGHTA, CDR2 FQGNSA. This CDR3 region has 14 residues. The CDR3 region has the DNA TGTGCCAGCGGCCATCCCAATCCCTCAGGGGGCTACACCTTC. Encoded protein: CASGHPNPSGGYTF.

This clonotype was seen many times. The chain links TRBV11-2 to TRBJ1-5, with D uncertain. Germline V gives CDR1 SGHAT, CDR2 FQNNGV. V lost 1 base to trimming and J lost 0 bases, with 7 bases between them. The CDR3 is made up of 15 amino acids. This chain's CDR3 is CASSLGDLSNQPQHF. For the CDR3, the DNA is TGTGCCAGCAGCTTAGGCGACCTTAGCAATCAGCCCCAGCATTTT.

This clonotype was counted ten times or more. The V and J genes are TRBV9 and TRBJ2-7, with D possibly matching TRBD2 (6 bases). Trimming took off 0 bases at V and 0 bases at J, with 7 bases between the two ends. The CDR3 has 14 amino acids. Germline V gene lookup returns CDR1 SGDLS and CDR2 YYNGEE. The CDR3 sequence: CASSVAAGSYEQYF. As DNA, the CDR3 is TGTGCCAGCAGCGTAGCAGCGGGCTCCTACGAGCAGTACTTC.